Listed below are T cell receptor beta chains from one sample, sequenced in a study of T cell responses to AZD1222 COVID-19 vaccine. Assay: immunoSEQ multiplex PCR; the TCRdb copy retains only in-frame clones and omits some. The top ten clones hold 3.4% of a sample with 130,000 to 150,000 clones, roughly nine tenths of them seen once. The sample was peripheral blood, taken on day 0 of AZD1222 vaccination. The receptor set was obtained from an adult in good health. The CDR3 runs from the conserved cysteine through the conserved F or W. The order of the fields is clone size, V gene, D gene, J gene, CDR3 DNA, CDR3 protein. D genes are given only for firm matches. Clone size is shown for a subset of rows, as once, few, many or a class of expanded clone.

NA	TRBV19	TRBD2	TRBJ2-7	TGTGCCAGTACCACTCGCGGGACTAGCGGCTTCTACGAGCAGTACTTC	CASTTRGTSGFYEQYF
NA	TRBV5-4	NA	TRBJ2-5	TGTGCCAGCAGCTTGGTTATTACAGGGAAAGAGACCCAGTACTTC	CASSLVITGKETQYF
NA	TRBV18	NA	TRBJ1-1	TGTGCCAGCTCACCCCGGATAGAAGCTTTCTTT	CASSPRIEAFF
NA	TRBV2	NA	TRBJ2-5	TGTGCCAGCAGTGAAGCTTTGGCAAGGGGGGGAGAGACCCAGTACTTC	CASSEALARGGETQYF
NA	TRBV2	NA	TRBJ2-5	TGTGCCAGCAGTACTCAGACGGGCCAAGAGACCCAGTACTTC	CASSTQTGQETQYF
NA	TRBV19	NA	TRBJ1-2	TGTGCCAGTAGTCCAAAAGGGGCATATGGCTACACCTTC	CASSPKGAYGYTF
NA	TRBV6-5	TRBD2	TRBJ2-1	TGTGCCAGCAGTTACTCGGCCCTTTTGTGGGAGGGCGAGCAGTTCTTC	CASSYSALLWEGEQFF
NA	TRBV4-2	NA	TRBJ1-2	TGTGCCAGCAGCCAAGTCGCGCAGGTCAGGTATGGCTACACCTTC	CASSQVAQVRYGYTF
NA	TRBV20-1	NA	TRBJ2-5	TGCAGTGCTAGAGGGGTAGAGACCCAGTACTTC	CSARGVETQYF
NA	TRBV30	NA	TRBJ1-2	TGTGCCTGGAGTGTATTGGGCGGCTACACCTTC	CAWSVLGGYTF
NA	TRBV29-1	NA	TRBJ2-7	TGCAGCGTTTCGACAGCGTACTACGAGCAGTACTTC	CSVSTAYYEQYF
NA	TRBV6-6	NA	TRBJ2-5	TGTGCCAGCACCCTCCCGTACCAAGAGACCCAGTACTTC	CASTLPYQETQYF
NA	TRBV3-1/TRBV3-2	TRBD1	TRBJ1-3	TGTGCCAGCAGTGTTATGACAGGGACTGGAAACACCATATATTTT	CASSVMTGTGNTIYF
NA	TRBV19	NA	TRBJ1-5	TGTGCCAGTAGTACCGGGGGGATGAGCAATCAGCCCCAGCATTTT	CASSTGGMSNQPQHF
NA	TRBV4-2	NA	TRBJ2-2	TGTGCCAGCAGCCAAGATTTCGGGGGCGGGGAGCTGTTTTTT	CASSQDFGGGELFF
NA	TRBV10-3	NA	TRBJ1-6	TGTGCCATCAGTGAGTCAGGAGGGGAAAATTCACCCCTCCACTTT	CAISESGGENSPLHF
NA	TRBV5-4	TRBD1	TRBJ1-1	TGTGCCAGCAGCCCACGATCCGGGACAGGGGCCACTGAAGCTTTCTTT	CASSPRSGTGATEAFF
once	TRBV7-2	NA	TRBJ2-2	TGTGCCAGCAGCTTAGCTGGTAGCGCCCGTTACAACGGGGAGCTGTTTTTT	CASSLAGSARYNGELFF
NA	TRBV5-1	NA	TRBJ2-1	TGCGCCAGCAGCTCCCTCCAAAACAATGAGCAGTTCTTC	CASSSLQNNEQFF
once	TRBV11-3	NA	TRBJ1-6	TGTGCCAGCAGCTTAGATGGGCCTAATTCACCCCTCCACTTT	CASSLDGPNSPLHF
NA	TRBV19	TRBD1	TRBJ1-5	TGTGCCAGTAGCCGGGACAGGGGTGTTCAGCCCCAGCATTTT	CASSRDRGVQPQHF